The source of this T cell receptor beta chain is a study of regulatory T cells in long-lasting Graves disease. This clonotype was counted many times. Its antigen is unknown. Time point defined: newly diagnosed GD, antithyroid drugs for less than 3 months. RNA from PBMCs was the source of the TCR library. EDTA tubes held about 9.7 milliliters of peripheral blood from each patient. The CDR3 consists of 13 residues. Unmatched junction bases numbered 4, after V lost 6 bases and J lost 5 bases. CDR1 and CDR2 (germline): WNHNN, SYGVQD (reference sequence). Library construction for TCR beta used iRepertoire HTBI primers and Arm-PCR of CDR3 regions. MiXCR was run by TCRdb on the multiplex PCR reads, yielding one entry per CDR3 protein. The data show 200,000 to 250,000 distinct CDR3 sequences, with 15% to 20% seen just once and approximately 20% held by the top ten. Study-level findings and limits: Whereas new patients shared 970 or so public clonotypes, persistent patients shared more, at 2,500 to 3,500.

This sequence joins TRBV10-1 and TRBJ2-7; 10 bases are shared with TRBD1. This receptor was obtained from a female donor with Graves disease. Source: peripheral blood mononuclear cells (PBMCs), taken at new diagnosis, from a patient treated with antithyroid drugs. CDR3 coding DNA: TGCGCCAGCAGCCGGGACAGGGGTAACGAGCAGTACTTC. Translating it yields CASSRDRGNEQYF.